The 23 T cell receptor beta chains below all came from one sample that was sequenced in a study of response to subunit inactivated influenza vaccine (dated by TCRdb to the late 2010s). The library came from RT-PCR. The reads were generated on an Illumina HiSeq 2500. The raw public reads went through TCRdb reprocessing: fastp at Q25, MiXCR clone calling, in-frame beta chains kept. CDR3 protein duplicates are merged, each entry listing the most common genes and DNA. Counted in this sample were about 160,000 distinct CDR3 sequences; about a tenth of them appeared once. The ten biggest clones cover approximately 13% of the sample. This specimen's time point label, interpreted: around 47 days after influenza vaccine administration. The starting material was non-naive T cells sorted from PBMCs, obtained around seven weeks after vaccination. In the paper's terms, the cell subset or site label means: memory T cell fraction. These receptors were collected from a man aged 50-60 years who received an inactivated influenza vaccine. Donor details come from another sample of the same person, matched by shared clones.

The chain employs TRBV2 and TRBJ2-5; 9 bases map to TRBD1. V lost 4 bases and J lost 5; bases outside the gene matches: 11. CDR1 is SNHLY and CDR2 is FYNNEI in the germline V gene. This CDR3 comprises 16 residues. The CDR3 DNA is TGTGCCAGCAGTGCCCCCGGGACAGGGTATGGGGAGACCCAGTACTTC. The encoded protein is CASSAPGTGYGETQYF.

This clonotype was counted at least ten times. The V and J genes are TRBV7-2 and TRBJ1-1, with D possibly being TRBD1 (5 bases). V was shortened by 1 base and J by 1 base, with 7 bases between the two germline ends. The CDR3 covers 14 residues. Germline-derived CDR1 and CDR2 are SGHTA and FQGNSA. CDR3 coding DNA: TGTGCCAGCAGCTTAGTTGGGGGGAACACTGAAGCTTTCTTT. As protein: CASSLVGGNTEAFF.

This clonotype was seen many times. The gene calls are TRBV5-5 and TRBJ2-1; 10 bases match TRBD1. The CDR3 runs 17 residues. J lost 6 bases, V lost 1 base, and 10 bases had no gene match. The germline gives CDR1 SGHKS, CDR2 YYEKEE (reference sequence). CDR3 DNA: TGTGCCAGCAGCTTGTGGGACAGGGGCCATCTTTCCAATGAGCAGTTCTTC. Protein sequence: CASSLWDRGHLSNEQFF. The entire variable domain, with the rest obtained from reference TRBV5-5 and TRBJ2-1, is as follows: DAGVTQSPTHLIKTRGQQVTLRCSPISGHKSVSWYQQVLGQGPQFIFQYYEKEERGRGNFPDRFSARQFPNYSSELNVNALLLGDSALYLCASSLWDRGHLSNEQFFGPGTRLTVL.

There are many counts of this clonotype. V gene TRBV5-1 combines with J gene TRBJ2-2; D is perhaps TRBD1 (5 bases). CDR3 length: 14 amino acids. The V end was cut by 3 bases, the J end by 1 base, with 7 bases between. The germline gives CDR1 SGHRS, CDR2 YFSETQ. The CDR3 here is CASSSQGNTGELFF. In DNA form, the CDR3 reads TGCGCCAGCAGCTCCCAGGGGAACACCGGGGAGCTGTTTTTT.

This clonotype was counted at least ten times. The chain couples TRBV20-1 to TRBJ1-6; tentative D call: TRBD1 (5 bases). CDR1 is DFQATT and CDR2 is SNEGSKA in the germline V gene (reference sequence). V gave up 3 bases and J gave up 8 bases, with 8 bases separating them. The CDR3 spans 12 residues. CDR3 bases: TGCAGTGCTAGCTGGGGGGATTCACCCCTCCACTTT. This codes for CSASWGDSPLHF.

In nucleotides, the CDR3 is TGCAGCGTTATAAAAACTGGGACAGGGGGCAGGGGCTACACCTTC. Protein product: CSVIKTGTGGRGYTF. V gene TRBV29-1 combines with J gene TRBJ1-2; 12 positions agree with TRBD1. With 5 bases clipped from V and 8 bases from J, the junction kept 12 bases outside the gene matches. Germline values: CDR1 SQVTM, CDR2 ANQGSEA. CDR3 length equals 15 residues. The full variable domain, with the rest looked up from reference TRBV29-1 and TRBJ1-2, is SAVISQKPSRDICQRGTSLTIQCQVDSQVTMMFWYRQQPGQSLTLIATANQGSEATYESGFVIDKFPISRPNLTFSTLTVSNMSPEDSSIYLCSVIKTGTGGRGYTFGSGTRLTVV.

This clonotype was observed many times. The CDR3 sequence is CASSIDRAAYGYTF. Written as DNA, the CDR3 is TGTGCCAGTAGTATCGACAGGGCGGCCTATGGCTACACCTTC. The V call is TRBV19, the J call TRBJ1-2, with 7 bases aligning to TRBD1. Per the germline V gene, CDR1 is LNHDA and CDR2 is SQIVND (reference sequence). Germline trimming cut 3 bases from V and 4 bases from J; bases unmatched to any gene: 5. The CDR3 length is 14 residues. The full variable domain, completed using reference TRBV19 and TRBJ1-2, is DGGITQSPKYLFRKEGQNVTLSCEQNLNHDAMYWYRQDPGQGLRLIYYSQIVNDFQKGDIAEGYSVSREKKESFPLTVTSAQKNPTAFYLCASSIDRAAYGYTFGSGTRLTVV.

The sample holds a few counts of this clonotype. The rearrangement uses TRBV2 and TRBJ2-3; possibly TRBD2 for D (5 bases). In germline, CDR1 is SNHLY, CDR2 FYNNEI. The CDR3 runs to 17 residues. V was trimmed by 10 bases and J by 1 base, leaving 24 bases between them. DNA of the CDR3: TGTGCCATTCCGGAGGTGCTAGATTCTCTCGGCACAGATACGCAGTATTTT. Translating it yields CAIPEVLDSLGTDTQYF.

This clonotype turned up a few times. The gene calls are TRBV21-1 and TRBJ2-1; TRBD1, the table's D call, was not compared with the DNA. TRBV21-1 is a pseudogene segment. The CDR3 spans 9 residues. CDR3 protein: CARPGEQFF. The CDR3, as DNA: TGTGCCCGCCCGGGTGAGCAGTTCTTC.

This clonotype was observed a few times. J is TRBJ2-7 and V is TRBV5-1; a possible D gene is TRBD1 (6 bases). The V end lost 8 bases, the J end lost 7 bases, and 19 bases lay between the germline ends. CDR3 length equals 13 residues. The germline gives CDR1 SGHRS, CDR2 YFSETQ. In DNA form, the CDR3 reads TGCGCCAGGGGGGACACCCATTCGGGGGAGCAGTACTTC. Amino acids: CARGDTHSGEQYF.

This clonotype was picked up many times. The chain combines TRBV6-2 or TRBV6-3 with TRBJ1-1, with D perhaps matching TRBD1 (6 bases). The CDR3 runs to 16 residues. From germline, CDR1 is MNHEY and CDR2 SVGEGT. V gave up 6 bases and J gave up 1 base, with 18 bases separating them. The CDR3, as DNA: TGTGCCAGCAGCTCCCCCCTTGGGGGCCCGAACACTGAAGCTTTCTTT. It codes for CASSSPLGGPNTEAFF.

This clonotype was seen repeatedly, ten times or more. The rearrangement uses TRBV6-2 or TRBV6-3 and TRBJ1-5; 10 bases match TRBD1. Germline V lookup: CDR1 MNHEY, CDR2 SVGEGT. Unmatched junction bases numbered 7, after V lost 6 bases and J lost 2 bases. The CDR3 is made up of 16 amino acids. The CDR3 here is CASRTVGTGGNQPQHF. In nucleotides, the CDR3 is TGTGCCAGCAGGACGGTCGGGACAGGGGGCAATCAGCCCCAGCATTTT.

There are a few counts of this clonotype. As DNA, the CDR3 is TGCGCCAGCCAAGCGGGGACGGCGATCTACGAGCAGTACTTC. It translates to CASQAGTAIYEQYF. This chain connects TRBV5-1 to TRBJ2-7, with 7 nucleotides matching TRBD2. Trimming took 7 bases from V and 3 from J; bases not matched to a gene: 10. Germline loops: CDR1 SGHRS, CDR2 YFSETQ. CDR3 length: 14 residues.

This clonotype was picked up many times. This rearrangement joins TRBV9 to TRBJ2-1; 11 bases line up with TRBD2. The germline gives CDR1 SGDLS, CDR2 YYNGEE. J was trimmed by 4 bases and V by 0 bases; bases with no gene match: 0. This CDR3 is built from 15 residues. Here the CDR3 DNA reads TGTGCCAGCAGCGTAGGGACTAGCGGGTACAATGAGCAGTTCTTC. Translating it yields CASSVGTSGYNEQFF. The full variable domain, in which reference TRBV9 and TRBJ2-1 provide the parts outside the CDR3, is DSGVTQTPKHLITATGQRVTLRCSPRSGDLSVYWYQQSLDQGLQFLIQYYNGEERAKGNILERFSAQQFPDLHSELNLSSLELGDSALYFCASSVGTSGYNEQFFGPGTRLTVL.

The J gene is TRBJ1-4, the V gene TRBV4-2; perhaps TRBD1 as D (6 bases). Per the germline V gene, CDR1 is LGHNA and CDR2 is YNFKEQ. V lost 0 bases, J lost 8 bases, and 13 bases lay in between. The CDR3 is 15 amino acids. The CDR3 here is CASSQDRTQGEKLFF. CDR3 bases: TGTGCCAGCAGCCAAGATAGAACCCAGGGGGAAAAACTGTTTTTT.

The V gene is TRBV12-3 or TRBV12-4, the J gene TRBJ2-3; 9 positions agree with TRBD2. The CDR3 is made up of 16 amino acids. V shed 1 base, J shed 5 bases, and the junction held 7 bases outside the gene matches. CDR3 DNA: TGTGCCAGCAGTTTAGACGGTAGCGGGGGTGTAGATACGCAGTATTTT. This translates into CASSLDGSGGVDTQYF.

CDR3 nucleotide sequence: TGTGCCAGCAGCTTACTCGGGAGCAGGTACAATGAGCAGTTCTTC. This sequence encodes CASSLLGSRYNEQFF. The chain uses TRBV7-2 and TRBJ2-1; D is perhaps TRBD2 (6 bases). The V end was cut by 2 bases, the J end by 4 bases, with 12 bases between. CDR1 and CDR2 from the germline V gene are SGHTA and FQGNSA. This CDR3 is 15 amino acids long.

The rearrangement uses TRBV5-6 and TRBJ1-5, with a possible D match to TRBD1 (5 bases). Per germline, CDR1 SGHDT and CDR2 YYEEEE. V lost 4 bases and J 5 bases, leaving 10 bases between the germline ends. CDR3 length equals 13 residues. Written as DNA, the CDR3 is TGTGCCAGCAGCGTTGGGGGGGATCAGCCCCAGCATTTT. It translates to CASSVGGDQPQHF.

The table lists this clonotype with many counts. This chain connects TRBV5-1 to TRBJ2-5; possible D gene TRBD2, 6 bases. This CDR3 is 16 amino acids long. Germline V gives CDR1 SGHRS, CDR2 YFSETQ. V dropped 3 bases and J dropped 1 base, with 16 bases sitting between them. The CDR3 spells CASSYLGTASQETQYF. CDR3 in DNA: TGCGCCAGCAGCTACCTAGGGACTGCCTCCCAAGAGACCCAGTACTTC.

This clonotype was seen ten or more times. The rearrangement joins TRBV6-2 or TRBV6-3 to TRBJ2-7, with TRBD2 matching 8 bases. Germline values: CDR1 MNHEY, CDR2 SVGEGT. J was trimmed by 4 bases and V by 2 bases; bases with no gene match: 7. The CDR3 consists of 15 residues. CDR3 bases: TGTGCCAGCAGTTACCCGGGAGCGGGAGTTTACGAGCAGTACTTC. Protein: CASSYPGAGVYEQYF.

The chain recombines TRBV3-1 with TRBJ2-1, with D unresolved. Looked up from germline, CDR1 is LGHDT and CDR2 is YNNKEL (reference sequence). The CDR3 has 15 amino acids. Between the trimmed V and J ends, which lost 0 bases and 7 bases, there was a span of 13 bases. CDR3 sequence (DNA): TGTGCCAGCAGCCAAGAAAGGGTGGGCGTAAATGAGCAGTTCTTC. It yields the protein CASSQERVGVNEQFF.

This clonotype was seen more than once but under ten times. V gene TRBV4-2 combines with J gene TRBJ2-3; D gene ambiguous. V was shortened by 8 bases and J by 4 bases, with 10 bases between the two germline ends. The CDR3 consists of 12 residues. Germline CDR1 reads LGHNA; CDR2 reads YNFKEQ. As DNA, the CDR3 is TGTGCCAGCGCTGGGTTTTCAGATACGCAGTATTTT. It codes for CASAGFSDTQYF.

This clonotype was detected a few times. The chain uses TRBV28 and TRBJ2-6; possibly TRBD2 for D (6 bases). The CDR3 loop spans 17 amino acids. The ends were cut back, 6 bases at V and 0 bases at J, with 15 bases in the middle. CDR1 is MDHEN, CDR2 SYDVKM, per germline. The CDR3 loop is CASSARETFSGANVLTF. CDR3 in DNA: TGTGCCAGCAGCGCCCGGGAGACCTTCTCTGGGGCCAACGTCCTGACTTTC.